The 3 T cell receptor beta chains below were found in one sample sequenced in a study of blood T cell repertoires in COVID-19 (dated by TCRdb to the early 2020s). The library was generated by the immunoSEQ multiplex PCR assay. This immuneACCESS table, as held by TCRdb, lists in-frame sequences with V and J called but not all clones. Of the missing ones, under half trace to an unresolved V gene in checked studies; the others have no known cause. This sample has 180,000 or so clones in its table, and around 82% of those were observed once. The top ten clones comprise 3.5% to 4% of the sample. Sequencing used PBMCs or T cells enriched from blood (not recorded which). These receptors all come from a woman aged 45-65 years in a cohort exposed to, infected with or recovered from COVID-19 (not recorded which).

The V call is TRBV18, the J call TRBJ1-1, with D hard to call. Per germline, CDR1 KGHSH and CDR2 LQKENI. The CDR3 has 14 amino acids. Between the trimmed V and J ends, which lost 3 bases and 1 base, there was a span of 9 bases. CDR3 in DNA: TGTGCCAGCTCACCGAATCAGTGGAACACTGAAGCTTTCTTT. This codes for CASSPNQWNTEAFF.

The chain combines TRBV4-1 with TRBJ1-5, with D possibly matching TRBD1 (6 bases). V lost 3 bases, J lost 1 base, and 7 bases lay in between. The germline CDR1 and CDR2 sequences are MGHRA and YSYEKL. There are 14 residues in the CDR3. The CDR3 DNA is TGCGCCAGCAGCCAGGGGACAAGCAATCAGCCCCAGCATTTT. Translation gives CASSQGTSNQPQHF.

This clone was counted ten times or more. The chain uses TRBV30 and TRBJ1-1, with D possibly matching TRBD1 (6 bases). The CDR3 contains 13 residues. Trimming pared 0 bases from V and 9 bases from J, leaving 14 bases between. Looked up from germline, CDR1 is GTSNPN and CDR2 is SVGIG (reference sequence). This CDR3 reads CAWSVSPDSKAFF. CDR3 DNA: TGTGCCTGGAGTGTATCGCCGGACAGCAAAGCTTTCTTT. Full variable domain (remainder filled in from reference TRBV30 and TRBJ1-1): SQTIHQWPATLVQPVGSPLSLECTVEGTSNPNLYWYRQAAGRGLQLLFYSVGIGQISSEVPQNLSASRPQDRQFILSSKKLLLSDSGFYLCAWSVSPDSKAFFGQGTRLTVV.